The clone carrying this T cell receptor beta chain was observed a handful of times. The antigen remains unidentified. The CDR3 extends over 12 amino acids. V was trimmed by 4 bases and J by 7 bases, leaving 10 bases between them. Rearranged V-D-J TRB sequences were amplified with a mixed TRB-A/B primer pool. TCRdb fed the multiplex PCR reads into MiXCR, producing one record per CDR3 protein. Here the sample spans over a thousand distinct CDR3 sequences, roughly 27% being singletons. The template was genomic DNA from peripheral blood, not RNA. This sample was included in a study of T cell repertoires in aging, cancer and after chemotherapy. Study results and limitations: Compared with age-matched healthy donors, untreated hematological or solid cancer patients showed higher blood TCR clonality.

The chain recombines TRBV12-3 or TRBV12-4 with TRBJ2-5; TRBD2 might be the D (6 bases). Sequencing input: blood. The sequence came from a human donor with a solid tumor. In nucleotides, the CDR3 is TGTGCCAGCAGTTCGGGGGAACGGACCCAGTACTTC. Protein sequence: CASSSGERTQYF.